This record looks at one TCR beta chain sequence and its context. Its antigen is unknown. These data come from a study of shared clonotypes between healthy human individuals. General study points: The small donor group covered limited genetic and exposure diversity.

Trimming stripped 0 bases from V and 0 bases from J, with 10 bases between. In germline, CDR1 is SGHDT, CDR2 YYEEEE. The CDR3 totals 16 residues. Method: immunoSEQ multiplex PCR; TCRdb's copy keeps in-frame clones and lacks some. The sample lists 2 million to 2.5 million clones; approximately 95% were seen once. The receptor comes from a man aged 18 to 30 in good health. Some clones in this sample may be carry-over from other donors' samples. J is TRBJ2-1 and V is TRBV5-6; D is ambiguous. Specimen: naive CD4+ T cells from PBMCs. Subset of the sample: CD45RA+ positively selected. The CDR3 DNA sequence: TGTGCCAGCAGCTTGGGACCTCCAAGCTCCTACAATGAGCAGTTCTTC. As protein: CASSLGPPSSYNEQFF.